These 8 T cell receptor beta chains share one sample of origin, sequenced in a study of CD8+ T cells in alopecia areata. Extracted RNA was reverse transcribed, and the resulting cDNA served as sequencing template. Profiled with immunoSEQ multiplex PCR; TCRdb holds only in-frame clones, not every one. The sample shows 200,000 to 250,000 clones, roughly 56% of them seen only once. Sequencing was carried out using CD8+ T cells sorted from blood. The receptors derive from a human donor in good health.

As to this clone: Since the CDR3 does not end with the conserved phenylalanine or tryptophan, this likely comes from a read error. The genes are TRBV29-1 and TRBJ2-7; 7 bases are shared with TRBD1. V shed 5 bases, J shed 5 bases, and the junction held 3 bases outside the gene matches. The CDR3 sequence is 11 residues long. Germline V gives CDR1 SQVTM, CDR2 ANQGSEA. The CDR3 region is CSVTGANEQYL. In nucleotides, the CDR3 is TGCAGCGTTACAGGGGCAAACGAGCAGTACCTC.

The CDR3 sequence is CASSPGQGGHGELFF. Written as DNA, the CDR3 is TGTGCCAGCAGTCCGGGACAAGGGGGCCACGGGGAGCTGTTTTTT. The gene calls are TRBV2 and TRBJ2-2; TRBD1 matches at 7 bases. Per the germline V gene, CDR1 is SNHLY and CDR2 is FYNNEI. J gave up 7 bases and V 5 bases, and 10 bases lay outside the gene matches. The CDR3 has 15 residues.

The chain employs TRBV5-1 and TRBJ1-1; D is unresolved. The CDR3 is made up of 14 amino acids. Trimming stripped 3 bases from V and 0 bases from J, with 9 bases between. Germline CDR1 and CDR2: SGHRS and YFSETQ. The CDR3 coding sequence is TGCGCCAGCAGCTCATTGCATCTGAACACTGAAGCTTTCTTT. Its translation: CASSSLHLNTEAFF.

The chain employs TRBV5-6 and TRBJ2-7; D gene uncertain. The germline V and J ends were trimmed by 0 bases and 6 bases, with 13 bases remaining between them. The CDR3 runs 14 residues. Germline V gene lookup returns CDR1 SGHDT and CDR2 YYEEEE. As DNA, the CDR3 is TGTGCCAGCAGCTTGGCTCGACATCCTCGCGAGCAGTACTTC. Amino acid sequence: CASSLARHPREQYF. Full variable domain (outside the CDR3, taken from reference TRBV5-6 and TRBJ2-7): DAGVTQSPTHLIKTRGQQVTLRCSPKSGHDTVSWYQQALGQGPQFIFQYYEEEERQRGNFPDRFSGHQFPNYSSELNVNALLLGDSALYLCASSLARHPREQYFGPGTRLTVT.

This clone was counted between two and nine times. CDR3 sequence: CASSYSGTGNSPLHF. CDR3 nucleotide sequence: TGTGCCAGCAGCTATTCGGGGACAGGGAATTCACCCCTCCACTTT. V and J are TRBV7-9 and TRBJ1-6; 9 nucleotides agree with TRBD1. The ends lost 4 bases at V and 7 bases at J; junction bases unmatched: 5. CDR1 is SEHNR, CDR2 FQNEAQ, per germline (reference sequence). This CDR3 spans 15 amino acids.

The chain links TRBV4-1 to TRBJ1-2; D might be TRBD1 (5 bases). The CDR3 contains 15 residues. Germline V gene sequence: CDR1 MGHRA, CDR2 YSYEKL. Trimming removed 1 base from V and 4 bases from J, with 13 bases in between. For the CDR3, the DNA is TGCGCCAGCAGCCAAGTGGAGCAGGGAGCCTATGGCTACACCTTC. Translating gives CASSQVEQGAYGYTF.

V usage is TRBV29-1 and J usage is TRBJ2-2; TRBD1 or TRBD2 may be the D gene (5 bases each). The CDR3 loop spans 13 amino acids. V lost 8 bases and J 7 bases, leaving 17 bases between the germline ends. Germline assignment: CDR1 SQVTM and CDR2 ANQGSEA. CDR3: CSIRDGWRGELFF. The CDR3 DNA is TGCAGCATCCGGGACGGGTGGCGCGGGGAGCTGTTTTTT.

The CDR3 region is CASSYGGTEQFF. CDR3 DNA sequence: TGTGCCAGCAGTTACGGAGGGACTGAGCAGTTCTTC. The chain uses TRBV6-5 and TRBJ2-1; tentative D call: TRBD2 (6 bases). Germline V gives CDR1 MNHEY, CDR2 SVGAGI. The CDR3 runs to 12 residues. V lost 2 bases and J 9 bases, leaving 8 bases between the germline ends.